The present T cell receptor beta chain was sequenced within a study of a mutant IDH1 vaccine in newly diagnosed glioma. Study as a whole: Vaccination was launched 4-6 weeks after radiotherapy alone, or with temozolomide cycles.

A note on this clone: Its specificity is unknown.

This table comes from immunoSEQ multiplex PCR, and its TCRdb copy is limited to in-frame clones, with some not included. The data hold 50,000 to 75,000 clones, with roughly 71% observed a single time. The time point is: week 35, safety follow-up. What each vaccine dose contained was 300 ug of mutant IDH1 20-mer peptide, accompanied by topical imiquimod. New IDH1-mutant, ATRX-lost WHO grade 3 or 4 astrocytomas occurred in donors. Germline V lookup: CDR1 KGHSH, CDR2 LQKENI. V dropped 0 bases and J dropped 2; count of bases not matched to a gene: 3. The CDR3 covers 15 residues. The specimen comprised PBMCs, sampled from a glioma patient whose treatment included an IDH1 peptide vaccine. V and J are TRBV18 and TRBJ2-5, with 7 bases that match TRBD1. The sequence was collected from a man between 50 and 59 years old with glioma. The chain's CDR3 is CASSPPGTAQETQYF. The CDR3 DNA is TGTGCCAGCTCACCACCGGGGACAGCGCAAGAGACCCAGTACTTC.